This TCR beta chain originates from a study of control samples from healthy donors and cancer patients. Only in-frame clones appear in the TCRdb table, and some are missing; sequencing was by immunoSEQ multiplex PCR. The repertoire holds 200,000 to 250,000 clones, around 94% seen once, with about 1.6% in the top ten. The CDR3 is made up of 13 amino acids. Germline CDR1 and CDR2: MNHEY and SVGAGI. Trimming stripped 7 bases from V and 4 bases from J, with 13 bases between. This clonotype was obtained from a man aged 50 to 59 in good health. The chain uses TRBV6-5 and TRBJ1-2, with D possibly being TRBD1 (6 bases). Sequencing was done on a sample of blood. CDR3 loop: CASIRGSGYGYTF. The CDR3 DNA sequence: TGTGCCAGCATTAGGGGGTCGGGCTATGGCTACACCTTC.